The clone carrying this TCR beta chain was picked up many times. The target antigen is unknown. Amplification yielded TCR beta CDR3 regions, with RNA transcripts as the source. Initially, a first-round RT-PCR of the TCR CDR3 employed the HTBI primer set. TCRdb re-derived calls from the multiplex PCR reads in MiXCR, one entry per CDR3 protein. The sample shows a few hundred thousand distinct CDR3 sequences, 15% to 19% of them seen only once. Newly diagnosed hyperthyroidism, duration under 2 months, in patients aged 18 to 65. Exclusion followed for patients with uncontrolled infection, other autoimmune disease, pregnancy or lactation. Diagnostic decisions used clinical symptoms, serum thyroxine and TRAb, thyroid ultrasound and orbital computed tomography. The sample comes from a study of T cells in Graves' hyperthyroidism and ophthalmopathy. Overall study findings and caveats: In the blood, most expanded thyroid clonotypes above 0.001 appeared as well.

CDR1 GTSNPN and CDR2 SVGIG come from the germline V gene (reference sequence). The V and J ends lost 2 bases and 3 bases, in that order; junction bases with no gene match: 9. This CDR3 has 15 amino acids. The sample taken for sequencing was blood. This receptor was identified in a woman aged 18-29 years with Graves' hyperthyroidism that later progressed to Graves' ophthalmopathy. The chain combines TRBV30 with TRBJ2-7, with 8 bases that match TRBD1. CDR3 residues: CAWSRRDRGRYEQYF. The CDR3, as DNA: TGTGCCTGGAGTCGGCGCGACAGGGGTCGCTACGAGCAGTACTTC.